This passage covers 22 T cell receptor beta chains from one sample sequenced in a study of HIV-infected patients and healthy controls. About 540 ng RNA was reverse transcribed with alpha and beta constant-region primers. Each of the alpha and beta chains got its own library through chain-specific third strand synthesis with indices. TCRdb re-called the 5' RACE reads through MiXCR, storing one row per CDR3 protein. The sample has roughly 8,900 distinct CDR3 sequences, around 5.8% seen once; the top ten hold more than 6%. All unsorted peripheral T cells were captured because whole blood was used without fractionation. The specimen was blood. All receptors come from an adult in good health.

This clonotype is medium-sized. The V gene is TRBV28, the J gene TRBJ1-2; D unclear. From germline, CDR1 is MDHEN and CDR2 SYDVKM. The CDR3 length is 13 residues. V shed 2 bases and J shed 4 bases, with 8 bases lying between them. The CDR3 region is CASSLVRGYGYTF. CDR3 nucleotide sequence: TGTGCCAGCAGTTTAGTCCGCGGCTATGGCTACACCTTC.

By proportion, this clonotype is medium-sized (0.01 to 0.1%). V gene TRBV6-6 combines with J gene TRBJ2-1, with TRBD2 matching over 8 bases. J gave up 2 bases and V 5 bases, and 2 bases lay outside the gene matches. This CDR3 region has 14 residues. Germline V gene data show CDR1 as MNHNY and CDR2 as SVGAGI (reference sequence). The CDR3 nucleotides read TGTGCCAGCAGTCTTAGCGGGACCTACAATGAGCAGTTCTTC. It yields the protein CASSLSGTYNEQFF.

The chain employs TRBV12-3 or TRBV12-4 and TRBJ2-1, with 12 bases lining up with TRBD2. V dropped 6 bases and J dropped 4; count of bases not matched to a gene: 7. The length of the CDR3 is 16 residues. As DNA, the CDR3 is TGTGCCAGCAGATTCACCGGACTAGCGGGGTACAATGAGCAGTTCTTC. Amino acid sequence: CASRFTGLAGYNEQFF.

The rearrangement links TRBV28 to TRBJ2-1; D remains unclear. Germline V gene sequence: CDR1 MDHEN, CDR2 SYDVKM. The V end lost 3 bases, the J end lost 15 bases, and 15 bases lay between the germline ends. The CDR3 runs to 12 residues. The CDR3 sequence is CASSFEYDAPFF. The CDR3 bases are TGTGCCAGCAGTTTCGAATATGACGCCCCGTTCTTC.

This clonotype was picked up many times. J is TRBJ1-6 and V is TRBV12-3 or TRBV12-4; D is unclear. The CDR3 extends over 15 amino acids. Trimming pared 5 bases from V and 9 bases from J, leaving 17 bases between. The DNA of the CDR3 is TGTGCCAGCAGTACCCCCGGACGTTTCATTTCACCCCTCCACTTT. Protein: CASSTPGRFISPLHF.

This clonotype has a count of ten or more. V gene TRBV7-9 combines with J gene TRBJ2-1; 11 bases agree with TRBD2. CDR3 length: 17 residues. Germline V CDR1 and CDR2: SEHNR, FQNEAQ (reference sequence). Trimming cost V 5 bases and J 6 bases; bases outside gene matches: 12. Here the CDR3 reads CASSPPGLADLGNEQFF. The DNA of the CDR3 is TGTGCCAGCAGCCCCCCGGGACTAGCGGATTTGGGCAATGAGCAGTTCTTC.

This clonotype appeared many times. The J gene is TRBJ1-5, the V gene TRBV2, with D uncertain. V gave up 3 bases and J gave up 4 bases, with 7 bases separating them. This CDR3 is built from 13 residues. Per the germline V gene, CDR1 is SNHLY and CDR2 is FYNNEI. DNA of the CDR3: TGTGCCAGCAGTGAGAGTCGGAATCAGCCCCAGCATTTT. Encoded protein: CASSESRNQPQHF.

This clonotype is medium-sized (0.01 to 0.1%). This chain joins TRBV27 and TRBJ2-7; unclear D gene. V was trimmed by 5 bases and J by 6 bases, leaving 14 bases between them. CDR3 length: 13 amino acids. Germline V gives CDR1 MNHEY, CDR2 SMNVEV (reference sequence). The CDR3 DNA reads TGTGCCAGCAGTGTCGCCTCTTTTACCGAGCAGTACTTC. As protein: CASSVASFTEQYF.

This chain uses TRBV5-4 with TRBJ2-4; TRBD1 aligns across 7 bases. Germline V lookup: CDR1 SGHNT, CDR2 YYREEE (reference sequence). The CDR3 is made up of 14 amino acids. V shed 0 bases, J shed 4 bases, and the junction held 1 base outside the gene matches. The CDR3 spells CASSLAGQKNIQYF. CDR3 bases: TGTGCCAGCAGCTTGGCGGGACAGAAAAACATTCAGTACTTC.

This clonotype rates as medium-sized. The rearrangement links TRBV9 to TRBJ2-4; D remains unclear. In germline, CDR1 is SGDLS, CDR2 YYNGEE. This CDR3 comprises 14 residues. With 4 bases removed from V and 0 bases from J, the gap between germline ends came to 8 bases. As DNA, the CDR3 is TGTGCCAGCAGCTCCAGTCTAGCCAAAAACATTCAGTACTTC. Its translation: CASSSSLAKNIQYF.

This clonotype is categorized as medium-sized. The chain recombines TRBV7-2 with TRBJ2-3; TRBD2 aligns across 8 bases. Trimming cost V 5 bases and J 5 bases; bases outside gene matches: 15. The CDR3 is 17 residues long. CDR1 and CDR2 (germline): SGHTA, FQGNSA. CDR3 in DNA: TGTGCCAGCAGCCCGTGGGTCGCAGCGGGAGTTAAAGATACGCAGTATTTT. Encoded protein: CASSPWVAAGVKDTQYF.

In its sample, this clonotype ranks as medium-sized. The rearrangement joins TRBV5-1 to TRBJ2-6; 7 bases are a match to TRBD1. The CDR3 spans 17 residues. V trimming: 4 bases; J trimming: 5 bases; junction bases outside the gene matches: 12. CDR1 and CDR2 from the germline V gene are SGHRS and YFSETQ. CDR3 DNA: TGCGCCAGCAGCCAGACAGGGACGGACCGTTGGGCCAACGTCCTGACTTTC. Amino acid sequence: CASSQTGTDRWANVLTF.

The chain recombines TRBV21-1 with TRBJ2-7; the table names TRBD1, a call not compared with the DNA. TRBV21-1 is a recognized pseudogene. The CDR3 has 16 amino acids. The CDR3 sequence: CASSKEGAGTSYEQYF. The DNA of the CDR3 is TGTGCCAGCAGCAAAGAGGGGGCAGGTACCTCCTACGAGCAGTACTTC.

This clonotype was seen repeatedly, ten times or more. The chain combines TRBV7-2 with TRBJ2-6, with D perhaps matching TRBD2 (7 bases). The CDR3 is made up of 18 amino acids. The germline CDR1 and CDR2 sequences are SGHTA and FQGNSA. V lost 4 bases and J 1 base, leaving 17 bases between the germline ends. CDR3 in amino acids: CASSYYGRGLSGANVLTF. The CDR3 bases are TGTGCCAGCAGCTATTACGGGCGGGGGCTATCTGGGGCCAACGTCCTGACTTTC.

The chain uses TRBV12-3 or TRBV12-4 and TRBJ2-2, with 10 nucleotides matching TRBD2. J was trimmed by 3 bases and V by 7 bases; bases with no gene match: 14. This CDR3 is built from 18 residues. CDR3 DNA sequence: TGTGCCAGCACCCTTTTCCAACTAGCGGGGCCTCACACCGGGGAGCTGTTTTTT. Translated, it gives CASTLFQLAGPHTGELFF.

This clonotype was observed at least ten times. This rearrangement joins TRBV28 to TRBJ1-5, with D tentatively TRBD1 (5 bases). Germline lookup yields CDR1 MDHEN and CDR2 SYDVKM. The CDR3 totals 16 residues. With 6 bases removed from V and 0 bases from J, the gap between germline ends came to 15 bases. The CDR3 sequence is CASRIQSRGSNQPQHF. CDR3 in DNA: TGTGCCAGCAGGATACAGAGTAGGGGTAGCAATCAGCCCCAGCATTTT.

This clonotype is medium-sized (0.01 to 0.1%) by share. The chain carries TRBV29-1 and TRBJ1-1, with D unresolved. Trimming took 4 bases from V and 2 from J, leaving 11 bases between them. The CDR3 runs 13 residues. The germline gives CDR1 SQVTM, CDR2 ANQGSEA. The CDR3 nucleotides read TGCAGCGTTGCGGGAAATCCCAACACTGAAGCTTTCTTT. Translated: CSVAGNPNTEAFF.

This clonotype ranks as medium-sized (0.01 to 0.1%). The chain recombines TRBV6-4 with TRBJ2-1, with a possible D match to TRBD2 (6 bases). The CDR3 runs 14 residues. Germline CDR1 is MRHNA and CDR2 is SNTAGT. V was clipped by 5 bases and J by 3 bases, with 11 bases between them. CDR3 amino acids: CASSRGGNYNEQFF. In DNA form, the CDR3 reads TGTGCCAGCAGTAGAGGCGGGAACTACAATGAGCAGTTCTTC.

The CDR3 nucleotides read TGTGCCAGCATCCCCTTACACCTAAGAACATACAATGAGCAGTTCTTC. Translated, it gives CASIPLHLRTYNEQFF. The J gene is TRBJ2-1, the V gene TRBV11-1; D unclear. Germline loops: CDR1 SGHAT, CDR2 FQDESV (reference sequence). The length of the CDR3 is 16 residues. V was trimmed by 7 bases and J by 4 bases, leaving 20 bases between them. Full variable domain (outside the CDR3, taken from reference TRBV11-1 and TRBJ2-1): EAEVAQSPRYKITEKSQAVAFWCDPISGHATLYWYRQILGQGPELLVQFQDESVVDDSQLPKDRFSAERLKGVDSTLKIQPAELGDSAMYLCASIPLHLRTYNEQFFGPGTRLTVL.

This clonotype came up many times. This chain links TRBV9 with TRBJ2-3; 11 nucleotides line up with TRBD2. The germline gives CDR1 SGDLS, CDR2 YYNGEE. This CDR3 region has 15 residues. The V and J ends lost 3 bases and 5 bases, in that order; junction bases with no gene match: 5. Here the CDR3 DNA reads TGTGCCAGCAGCGCAATAGCGGGGGGGGGAGATACGCAGTATTTT. It yields the protein CASSAIAGGGDTQYF.

This clonotype ranks as medium-sized. J is TRBJ2-3 and V is TRBV5-1; D is ambiguous. CDR3 length: 16 amino acids. The V and J ends lost 4 bases and 0 bases respectively, with 15 bases between them. Germline V gives CDR1 SGHRS, CDR2 YFSETQ. In nucleotides, the CDR3 is TGCGCCAGCAGCCAACGCGGCATGACTAGCACAGATACGCAGTATTTT. Translation: CASSQRGMTSTDTQYF.

This clonotype was observed at least ten times. The gene calls are TRBV11-2 and TRBJ2-3; 7 nucleotides line up with TRBD2. CDR1 and CDR2 (germline): SGHAT, FQNNGV. CDR3 length: 13 residues. V lost 2 bases, J lost 6 bases, and 2 bases stayed unmatched. The CDR3 sequence: CASSLRDYDTQYF. In DNA, the CDR3 is TGTGCCAGCAGCTTAAGGGACTATGATACGCAGTATTTT.